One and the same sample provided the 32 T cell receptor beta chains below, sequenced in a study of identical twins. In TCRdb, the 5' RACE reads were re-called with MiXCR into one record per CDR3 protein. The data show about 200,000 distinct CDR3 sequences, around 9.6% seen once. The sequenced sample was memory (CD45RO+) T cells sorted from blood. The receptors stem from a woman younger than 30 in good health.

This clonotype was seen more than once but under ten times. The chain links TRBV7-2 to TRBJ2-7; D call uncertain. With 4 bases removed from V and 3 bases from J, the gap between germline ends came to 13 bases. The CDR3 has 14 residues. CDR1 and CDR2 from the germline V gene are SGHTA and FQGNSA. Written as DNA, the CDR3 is TGTGCCAGCAGCTCACAGAACCAAAACTACGAGCAGTACTTC. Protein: CASSSQNQNYEQYF.

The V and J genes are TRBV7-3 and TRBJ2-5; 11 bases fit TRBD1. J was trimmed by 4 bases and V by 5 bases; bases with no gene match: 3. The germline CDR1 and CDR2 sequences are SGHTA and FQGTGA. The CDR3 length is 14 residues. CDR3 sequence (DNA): TGTGCCAGCAGCCGGGACAGGGGGTCAGAGACCCAGTACTTC. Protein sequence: CASSRDRGSETQYF.

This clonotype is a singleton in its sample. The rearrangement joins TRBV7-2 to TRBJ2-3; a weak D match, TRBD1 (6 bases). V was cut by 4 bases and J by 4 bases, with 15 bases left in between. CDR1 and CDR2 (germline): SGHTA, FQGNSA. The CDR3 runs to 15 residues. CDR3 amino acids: CASSSTGMRSDTQYF. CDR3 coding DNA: TGTGCCAGCAGCTCAACAGGGATGCGGTCAGATACGCAGTATTTT.

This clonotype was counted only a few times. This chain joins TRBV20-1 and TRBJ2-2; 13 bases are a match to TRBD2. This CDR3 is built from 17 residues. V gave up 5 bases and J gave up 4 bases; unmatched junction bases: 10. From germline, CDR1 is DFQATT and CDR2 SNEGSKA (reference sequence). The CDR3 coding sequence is TGCAGTGCTCTTCCGACTAGCGGGAGGAGAGGCACCGGGGAGCTGTTTTTT. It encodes CSALPTSGRRGTGELFF.

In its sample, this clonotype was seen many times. CDR3 region: CASSPPDRVGGYTF. The CDR3, as DNA: TGTGCCAGCAGTCCCCCTGACAGGGTCGGTGGCTACACCTTC. The V call is TRBV12-3 or TRBV12-4, the J call TRBJ1-2; the match to TRBD1 covers 7 bases. Trimming at V came to 5 bases and at J to 7 bases, leaving 10 bases not matched to a gene. The length of the CDR3 is 14 residues.

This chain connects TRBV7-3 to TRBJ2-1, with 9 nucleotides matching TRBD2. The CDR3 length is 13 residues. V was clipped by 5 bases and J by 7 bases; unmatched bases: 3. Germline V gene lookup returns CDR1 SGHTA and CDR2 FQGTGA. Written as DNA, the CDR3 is TGTGCCAGCAGCCGCGGGGGGGCAAATGAGCAGTTCTTC. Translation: CASSRGGANEQFF.

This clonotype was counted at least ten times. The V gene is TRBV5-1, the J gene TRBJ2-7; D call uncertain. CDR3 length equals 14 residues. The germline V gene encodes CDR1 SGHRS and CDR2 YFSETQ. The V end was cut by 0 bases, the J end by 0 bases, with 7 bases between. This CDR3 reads CASSLATVSYEQYF. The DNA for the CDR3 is TGCGCCAGCAGCTTGGCAACAGTCTCCTACGAGCAGTACTTC.

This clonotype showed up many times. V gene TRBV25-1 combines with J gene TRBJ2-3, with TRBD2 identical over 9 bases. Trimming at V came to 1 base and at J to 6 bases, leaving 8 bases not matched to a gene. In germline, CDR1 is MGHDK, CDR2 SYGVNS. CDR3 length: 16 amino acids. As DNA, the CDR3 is TGTGCCAGCAGTGAATTTGGGCTAGCGGGGATGGATACGCAGTATTTT. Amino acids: CASSEFGLAGMDTQYF. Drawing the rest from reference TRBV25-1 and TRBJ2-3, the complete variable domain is EADIYQTPRYLVIGTGKKITLECSQTMGHDKMYWYQQDPGMELHLIHYSYGVNSTEKGDLSSESTVSRIRTEHFPLTLESARPSHTSQYLCASSEFGLAGMDTQYFGPGTRLTVL.

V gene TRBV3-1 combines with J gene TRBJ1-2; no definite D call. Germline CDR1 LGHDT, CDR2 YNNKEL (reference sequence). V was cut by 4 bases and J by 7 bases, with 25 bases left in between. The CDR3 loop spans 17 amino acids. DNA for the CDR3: TGTGCCAGCAGCCCCAAGGTATTCAGGTACGGCTTGGGTGGCTACACCTTC. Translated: CASSPKVFRYGLGGYTF.

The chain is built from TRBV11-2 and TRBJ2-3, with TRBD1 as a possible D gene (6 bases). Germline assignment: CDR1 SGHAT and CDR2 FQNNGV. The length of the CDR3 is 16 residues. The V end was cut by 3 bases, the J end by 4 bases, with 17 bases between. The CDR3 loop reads CASSFPLVGGADTQYF. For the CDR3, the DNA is TGTGCCAGCAGCTTTCCTCTAGTTGGGGGCGCAGATACGCAGTATTTT. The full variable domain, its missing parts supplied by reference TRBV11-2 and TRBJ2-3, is EAGVAQSPRYKIIEKRQSVAFWCNPISGHATLYWYQQILGQGPKLLIQFQNNGVVDDSQLPKDRFSAERLKGVDSTLKIQPAKLEDSAVYLCASSFPLVGGADTQYFGPGTRLTVL.

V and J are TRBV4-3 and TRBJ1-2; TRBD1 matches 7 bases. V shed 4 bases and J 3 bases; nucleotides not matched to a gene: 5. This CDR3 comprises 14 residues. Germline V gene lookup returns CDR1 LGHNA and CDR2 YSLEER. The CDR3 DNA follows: TGCGCCAGCAGCCGGGATACAGGGGACTATGGCTACACCTTC. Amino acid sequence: CASSRDTGDYGYTF.

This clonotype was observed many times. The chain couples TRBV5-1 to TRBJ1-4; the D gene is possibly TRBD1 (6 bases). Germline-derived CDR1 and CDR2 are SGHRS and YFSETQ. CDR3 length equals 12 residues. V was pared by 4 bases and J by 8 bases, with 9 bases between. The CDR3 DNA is TGCGCCAGCAGCCCCCAGGGGGAAAAACTGTTTTTT. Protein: CASSPQGEKLFF.

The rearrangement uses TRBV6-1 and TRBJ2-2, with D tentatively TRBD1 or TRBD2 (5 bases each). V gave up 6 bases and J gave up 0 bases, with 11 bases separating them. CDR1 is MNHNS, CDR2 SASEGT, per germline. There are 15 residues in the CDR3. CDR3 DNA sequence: TGTGCCAGCAGCGCCGGGACCGCGAACACCGGGGAGCTGTTTTTT. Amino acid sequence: CASSAGTANTGELFF.

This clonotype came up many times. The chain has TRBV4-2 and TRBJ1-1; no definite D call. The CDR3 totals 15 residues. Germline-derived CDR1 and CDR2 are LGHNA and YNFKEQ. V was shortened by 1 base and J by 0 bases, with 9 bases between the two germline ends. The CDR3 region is CASSQVRALNTEAFF. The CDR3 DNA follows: TGTGCCAGCAGCCAAGTTCGAGCATTGAACACTGAAGCTTTCTTT.

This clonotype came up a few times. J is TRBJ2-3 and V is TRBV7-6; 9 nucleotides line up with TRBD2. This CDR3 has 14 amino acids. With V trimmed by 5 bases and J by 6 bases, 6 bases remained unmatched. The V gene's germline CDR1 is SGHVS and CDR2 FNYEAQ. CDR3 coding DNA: TGTGCCAGCAGCGCGGGGGGGACTCCGGATACGCAGTATTTT. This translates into CASSAGGTPDTQYF.

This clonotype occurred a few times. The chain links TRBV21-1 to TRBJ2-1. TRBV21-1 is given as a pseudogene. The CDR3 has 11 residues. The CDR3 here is CASSSQDEQFF. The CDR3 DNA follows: TGTGCCAGCAGCAGTCAGGATGAGCAGTTCTTC.

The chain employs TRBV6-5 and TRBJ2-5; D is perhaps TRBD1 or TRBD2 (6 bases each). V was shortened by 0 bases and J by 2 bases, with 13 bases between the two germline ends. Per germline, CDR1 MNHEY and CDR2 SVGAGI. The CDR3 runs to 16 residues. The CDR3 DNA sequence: TGTGCCAGCAGTTACTCGGGACGGGGGCGGCAAGAGACCCAGTACTTC. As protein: CASSYSGRGRQETQYF.

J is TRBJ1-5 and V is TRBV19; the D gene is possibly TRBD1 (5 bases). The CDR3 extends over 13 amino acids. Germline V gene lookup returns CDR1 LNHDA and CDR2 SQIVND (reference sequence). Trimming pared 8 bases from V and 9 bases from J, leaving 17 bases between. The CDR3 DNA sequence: TGTGCCAGTGGTTCAGGGCCACTTGGGCCCCAGCATTTT. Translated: CASGSGPLGPQHF.

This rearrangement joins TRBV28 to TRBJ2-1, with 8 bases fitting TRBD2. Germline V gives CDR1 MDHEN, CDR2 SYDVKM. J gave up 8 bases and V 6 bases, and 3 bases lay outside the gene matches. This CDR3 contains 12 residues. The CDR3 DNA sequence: TGTGCCAGCAGCGGGGGGGGATATGAGCAGTTCTTC. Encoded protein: CASSGGGYEQFF. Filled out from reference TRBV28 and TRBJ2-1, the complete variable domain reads DVKVTQSSRYLVKRTGEKVFLECVQDMDHENMFWYRQDPGLGLRLIYFSYDVKMKEKGDIPEGYSVSREKKERFSLILESASTNQTSMYLCASSGGGYEQFFGPGTRLTVL.

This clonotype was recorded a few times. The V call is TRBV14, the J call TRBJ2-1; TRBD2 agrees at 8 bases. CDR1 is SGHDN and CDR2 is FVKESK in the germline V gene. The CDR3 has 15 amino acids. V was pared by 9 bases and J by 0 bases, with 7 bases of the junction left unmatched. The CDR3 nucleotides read TGTGCCAGTAAAGGACTAGCTGGCTCCTACAATGAGCAGTTCTTC. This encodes CASKGLAGSYNEQFF.

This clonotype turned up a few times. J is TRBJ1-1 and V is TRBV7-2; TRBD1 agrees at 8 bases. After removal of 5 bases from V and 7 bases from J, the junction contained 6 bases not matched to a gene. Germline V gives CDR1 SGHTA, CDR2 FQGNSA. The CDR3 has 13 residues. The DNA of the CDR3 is TGTGCCAGCAGCCCCGACAGGGGCGTTGAAGCTTTCTTT. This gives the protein CASSPDRGVEAFF.

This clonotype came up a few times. Here the CDR3 reads CASSLQAGAGTQYF. In nucleotides, the CDR3 is TGTGCCAGCAGCTTGCAAGCGGGAGCGGGGACCCAGTACTTC. This chain uses TRBV5-6 with TRBJ2-5; 8 bases map to TRBD2. The junction had 6 bases not matched to a gene; V was cut back by 1 base and J by 7 bases. Germline assignment: CDR1 SGHDT and CDR2 YYEEEE. CDR3 length: 14 residues.

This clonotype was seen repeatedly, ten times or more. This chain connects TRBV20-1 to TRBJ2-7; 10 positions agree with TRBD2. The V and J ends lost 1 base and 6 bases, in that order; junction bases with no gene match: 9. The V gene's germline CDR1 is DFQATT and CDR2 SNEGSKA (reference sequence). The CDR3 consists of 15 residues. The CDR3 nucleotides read TGCAGTGCTAGAGGCCTAGCGGGAGCCCCATCCGAGCAGTACTTC. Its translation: CSARGLAGAPSEQYF.

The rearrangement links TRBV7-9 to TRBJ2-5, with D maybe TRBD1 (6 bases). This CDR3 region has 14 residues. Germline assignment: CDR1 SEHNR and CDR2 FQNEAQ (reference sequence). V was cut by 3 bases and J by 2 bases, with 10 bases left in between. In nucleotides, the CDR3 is TGTGCCAGCAGCTTGAACCAGGGGCAAGAGACCCAGTACTTC. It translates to CASSLNQGQETQYF. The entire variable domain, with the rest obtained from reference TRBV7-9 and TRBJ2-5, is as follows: DTGVSQNPRHKITKRGQNVTFRCDPISEHNRLYWYRQTLGQGPEFLTYFQNEAQLEKSRLLSDRFSAERPKGSFSTLEIQRTEQGDSAMYLCASSLNQGQETQYFGPGTRLLVL.

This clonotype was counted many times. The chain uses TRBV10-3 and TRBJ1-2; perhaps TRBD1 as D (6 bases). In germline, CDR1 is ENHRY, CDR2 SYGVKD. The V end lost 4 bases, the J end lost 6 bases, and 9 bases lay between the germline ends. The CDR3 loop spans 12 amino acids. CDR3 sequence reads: CAISGAGDGYTF. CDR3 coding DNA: TGTGCCATCAGTGGGGCAGGGGATGGCTACACCTTC.

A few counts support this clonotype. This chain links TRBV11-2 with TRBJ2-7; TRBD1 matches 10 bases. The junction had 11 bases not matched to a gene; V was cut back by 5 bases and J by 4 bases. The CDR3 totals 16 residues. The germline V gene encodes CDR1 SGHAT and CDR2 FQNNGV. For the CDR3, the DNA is TGTGCCAGCAGCGCAGCCTGGGGGACAGGGGTATACGAGCAGTACTTC. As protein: CASSAAWGTGVYEQYF.

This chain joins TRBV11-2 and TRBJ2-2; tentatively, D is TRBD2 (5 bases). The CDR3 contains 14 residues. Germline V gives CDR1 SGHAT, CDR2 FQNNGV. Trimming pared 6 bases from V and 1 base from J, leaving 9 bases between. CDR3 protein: CASSTRGNTGELFF. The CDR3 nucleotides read TGTGCCAGCAGTACCCGGGGGAACACCGGGGAGCTGTTTTTT.

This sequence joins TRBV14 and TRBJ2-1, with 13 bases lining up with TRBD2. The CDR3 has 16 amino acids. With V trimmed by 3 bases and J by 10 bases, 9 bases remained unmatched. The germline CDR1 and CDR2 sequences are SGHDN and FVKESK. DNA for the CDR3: TGTGCCAGCAGCCATATAACTAGCGGGGGGGCTGGGGAGCAGTTCTTC. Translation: CASSHITSGGAGEQFF.

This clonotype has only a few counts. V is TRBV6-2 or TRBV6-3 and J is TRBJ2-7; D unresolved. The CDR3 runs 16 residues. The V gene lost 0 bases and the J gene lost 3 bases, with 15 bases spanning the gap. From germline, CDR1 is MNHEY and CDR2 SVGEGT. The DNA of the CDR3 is TGTGCCAGCAGTTACTCCCGCTTGACGGCGAACTACGAGCAGTACTTC. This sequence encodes CASSYSRLTANYEQYF.

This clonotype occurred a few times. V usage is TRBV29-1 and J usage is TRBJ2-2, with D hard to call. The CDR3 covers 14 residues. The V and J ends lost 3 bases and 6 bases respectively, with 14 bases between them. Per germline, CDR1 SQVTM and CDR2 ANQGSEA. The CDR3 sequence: CSVEVPRVPGELFF. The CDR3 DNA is TGCAGCGTTGAGGTCCCGAGAGTACCCGGGGAGCTGTTTTTT.

The CDR3 loop reads CSARDRGSGGSEQYF. The DNA for the CDR3 is TGCAGTGCTAGAGATCGGGGTAGCGGGGGGAGTGAGCAGTACTTC. The chain uses TRBV20-1 and TRBJ2-7, with 10 nucleotides matching TRBD2. Germline trimming cut 0 bases from V and 7 bases from J; bases unmatched to any gene: 9. This CDR3 comprises 15 residues. The germline CDR1 and CDR2 sequences are DFQATT and SNEGSKA (reference sequence).

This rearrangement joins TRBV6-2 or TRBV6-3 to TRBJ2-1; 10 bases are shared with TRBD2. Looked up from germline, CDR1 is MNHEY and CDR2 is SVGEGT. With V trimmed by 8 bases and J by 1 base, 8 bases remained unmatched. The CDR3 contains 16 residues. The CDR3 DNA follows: TGTGCCAGCGGGAGCGGGGGGGCCGGGTCCTACAATGAGCAGTTCTTC. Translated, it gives CASGSGGAGSYNEQFF.